A selection of T cell receptor beta chains follows, all from one sample in a study of blood T cell repertoires in COVID-19. The data were produced by immunoSEQ multiplex PCR, yet TCRdb's version contains in-frame clones alone and is incomplete. The sample contains 55,000 to 70,000 clones, just under 95% of which appear only once. The specimen sequenced was peripheral blood. Receptors originate from a human donor in a cohort sampled during active COVID-19. Both conserved end residues are part of each CDR3. A D gene is named only where the DNA matches it firmly. For some rows the clone size is stated as once, few or many, or as a class when expanded; others skip it.

CDR3 protein | CDR3 DNA | J gene | CDR3 length | V gene | clone size | D gene
CASSPRTVYEQYF | TGTGCCAGCAGCCCTCGGACAGTCTACGAGCAGTACTTC | TRBJ2-7 | 13 | TRBV7-9 | . | .
CASSPRKNEKLFF | TGCGCCAGCAGTCCGCGAAAAAATGAAAAACTGTTTTTT | TRBJ1-4 | 13 | TRBV10-1 | . | .
CASTGPSTNEKLFF | TGTGCCAGCACGGGCCCTTCAACTAATGAAAAACTGTTTTTT | TRBJ1-4 | 14 | TRBV7-9 | . | .
CASRATGGEGSEAFF | TGTGCCAGCAGGGCCACAGGGGGCGAAGGGTCTGAAGCTTTCTTT | TRBJ1-1 | 15 | TRBV28 | . | TRBD1
CASSQQGKGYEQYF | TGCGCCAGCAGCCAACAGGGAAAGGGGTACGAGCAGTACTTC | TRBJ2-7 | 14 | TRBV4-1 | . | .
CASSLLTRGGYQETQYF | TGTGCCAGCAGCTTGCTAACTAGGGGGGGGTACCAAGAGACCCAGTACTTC | TRBJ2-5 | 17 | TRBV5-8 | . | .
CASSDRGSSYEQYF | TGTGCCAGCAGCGACAGGGGAAGCTCCTACGAGCAGTACTTC | TRBJ2-7 | 14 | TRBV5-6 | . | TRBD1
CASSLDHMEYGYTF | TGTGCCAGCAGCCTAGACCACATGGAGTATGGCTACACCTTC | TRBJ1-2 | 14 | TRBV7-8 | . | .
CASSHPGTGRNEQFF | TGTGCCAGTAGTCACCCCGGGACAGGGCGCAATGAGCAGTTCTTC | TRBJ2-1 | 15 | TRBV19 | once | TRBD1
CASSEGDRTEAFF | TGTGCCAGCAGTGAGGGGGACAGAACTGAAGCTTTCTTT | TRBJ1-1 | 13 | TRBV6-1 | . | TRBD1
CATRRDSGSWEQYF | TGTGCCACCAGGAGGGACAGTGGGTCCTGGGAGCAGTACTTC | TRBJ2-7 | 14 | TRBV15 | . | TRBD1
CASSQDRYNEQFF | TGTGCCAGCAGTCAGGACAGGTACAATGAGCAGTTCTTC | TRBJ2-1 | 13 | TRBV2 | . | TRBD1
CASSSPLTSGASTDTQYF | TGTGCCAGCAGCTCGCCCCTGACTAGCGGGGCTAGCACAGATACGCAGTATTTT | TRBJ2-3 | 18 | TRBV7-3 | . | TRBD2
CASSQAPGESNEQYF | TGCGCCAGCAGCCAAGCTCCTGGGGAGTCCAACGAGCAGTACTTC | TRBJ2-7 | 15 | TRBV4-1 | . | .
CASSQEAVYLPNEQFF | TGCGCCAGCAGCCAAGAAGCGGTCTACTTGCCCAATGAGCAGTTCTTC | TRBJ2-1 | 16 | TRBV4-3 | . | .
CASSRAGTSGHEQYF | TGTGCCAGCTCCCGAGCCGGGACATCGGGCCACGAGCAGTACTTC | TRBJ2-7 | 15 | TRBV18 | . | .
CASSWAQMEPQHF | TGTGCCAGCAGTTGGGCCCAGATGGAGCCCCAGCATTTT | TRBJ1-5 | 13 | TRBV2 | . | .
CASSLNNLAAGELFF | TGTGCCAGCAGCTTAAACAACCTAGCAGCCGGGGAGCTGTTTTTT | TRBJ2-2 | 15 | TRBV7-3 | . | .
CASSINRGRNQPQHF | TGTGCCAGTAGTATAAACAGGGGGCGGAATCAGCCCCAGCATTTT | TRBJ1-5 | 15 | TRBV19 | . | TRBD1
CASSPKGTGTGTLYGYTF | TGTGCCAGCAGCCCGAAGGGGACAGGGACAGGAACCCTCTATGGCTACACCTTC | TRBJ1-2 | 18 | TRBV7-2 | once | TRBD1
CASSITAYNEQFF | TGTGCCAGTAGTATAACTGCCTACAATGAGCAGTTCTTC | TRBJ2-1 | 13 | TRBV19 | . | .
CASSKGQGNYEQYF | TGTGCCAGCAGCAAGGGACAGGGAAACTACGAGCAGTACTTC | TRBJ2-7 | 14 | TRBV7-9 | . | TRBD1
CASSYRVTGNQPQHF | TGTGCCAGCAGTTACCGCGTGACAGGGAATCAGCCCCAGCATTTT | TRBJ1-5 | 15 | TRBV6-2/TRBV6-3 | . | TRBD1
CASSLKGLASTWRNEQFF | TGTGCCAGCAGTTTGAAGGGACTAGCGTCGACATGGAGGAATGAGCAGTTCTTC | TRBJ2-1 | 18 | TRBV6-2/TRBV6-3 | once | TRBD2
CASSLHDLTGRPSTDTQYF | TGCGCCAGCAGCTTACATGATCTAACAGGGCGCCCTAGCACAGATACGCAGTATTTT | TRBJ2-3 | 19 | TRBV5-1 | once | .
CASSVEPTRVSGPLHF | TGTGCCAGCAGCGTAGAGCCCACCAGGGTCTCGGGTCCCCTCCACTTT | TRBJ1-6 | 16 | TRBV9 | . | .
CASSQGGGGRTF | TGTGCCAGCAGCCAGGGGGGCGGGGGGCGCACCTTC | TRBJ1-2 | 12 | TRBV3-1/TRBV3-2 | once | .
CASSQMTSRTYNEQFF | TGTGCCAGCAGCCAAATGACTAGTAGGACCTACAATGAGCAGTTCTTC | TRBJ2-1 | 16 | TRBV5-4 | . | .
CASSLDGNSESSYNEQFF | TGTGCCAGCAGCTTAGATGGGAATAGCGAGAGCTCCTACAATGAGCAGTTCTTC | TRBJ2-1 | 18 | TRBV11-3 | . | .